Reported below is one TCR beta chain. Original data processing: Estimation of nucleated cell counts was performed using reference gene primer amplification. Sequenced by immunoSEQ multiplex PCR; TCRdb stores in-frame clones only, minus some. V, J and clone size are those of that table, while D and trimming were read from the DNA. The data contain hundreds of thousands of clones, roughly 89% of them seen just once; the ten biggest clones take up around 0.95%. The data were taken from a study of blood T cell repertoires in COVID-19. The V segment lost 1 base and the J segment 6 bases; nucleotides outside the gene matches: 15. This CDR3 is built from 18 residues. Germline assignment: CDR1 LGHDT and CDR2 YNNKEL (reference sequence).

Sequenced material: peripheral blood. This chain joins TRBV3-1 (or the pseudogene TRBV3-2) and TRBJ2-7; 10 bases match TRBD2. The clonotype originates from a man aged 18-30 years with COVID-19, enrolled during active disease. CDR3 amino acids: CASSQGLAGGGIIFEQYF. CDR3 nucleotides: TGTGCCAGCAGCCAAGGATTAGCGGGAGGAGGGATTATTTTCGAGCAGTACTTC.